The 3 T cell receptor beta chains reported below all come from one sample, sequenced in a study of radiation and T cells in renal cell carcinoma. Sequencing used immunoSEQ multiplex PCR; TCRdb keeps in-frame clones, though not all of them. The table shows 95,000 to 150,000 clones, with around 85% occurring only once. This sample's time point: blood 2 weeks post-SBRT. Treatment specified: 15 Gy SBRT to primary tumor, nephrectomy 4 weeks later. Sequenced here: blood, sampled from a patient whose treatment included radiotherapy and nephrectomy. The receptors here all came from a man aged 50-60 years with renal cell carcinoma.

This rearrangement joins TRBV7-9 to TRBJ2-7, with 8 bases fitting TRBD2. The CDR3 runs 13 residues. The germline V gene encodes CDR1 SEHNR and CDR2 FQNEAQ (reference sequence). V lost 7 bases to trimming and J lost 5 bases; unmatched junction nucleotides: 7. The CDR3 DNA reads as TGTGCCAGCACACTAGCGGCAACGGACGAGCAGTACTTC. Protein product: CASTLAATDEQYF.

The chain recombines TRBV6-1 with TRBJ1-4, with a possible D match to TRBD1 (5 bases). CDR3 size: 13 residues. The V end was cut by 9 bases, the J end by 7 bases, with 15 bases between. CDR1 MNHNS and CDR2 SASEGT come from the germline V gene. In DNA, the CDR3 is TGTGCCAGTCAGGTCAGGGCCGGTGAAAAACTGTTTTTT. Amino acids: CASQVRAGEKLFF.

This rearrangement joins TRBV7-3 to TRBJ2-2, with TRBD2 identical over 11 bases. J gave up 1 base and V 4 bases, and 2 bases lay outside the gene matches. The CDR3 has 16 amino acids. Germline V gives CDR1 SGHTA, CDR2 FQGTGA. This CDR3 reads CASSSGLAVNTGELFF. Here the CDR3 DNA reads TGTGCCAGCAGCTCGGGACTAGCGGTGAACACCGGGGAGCTGTTTTTT.